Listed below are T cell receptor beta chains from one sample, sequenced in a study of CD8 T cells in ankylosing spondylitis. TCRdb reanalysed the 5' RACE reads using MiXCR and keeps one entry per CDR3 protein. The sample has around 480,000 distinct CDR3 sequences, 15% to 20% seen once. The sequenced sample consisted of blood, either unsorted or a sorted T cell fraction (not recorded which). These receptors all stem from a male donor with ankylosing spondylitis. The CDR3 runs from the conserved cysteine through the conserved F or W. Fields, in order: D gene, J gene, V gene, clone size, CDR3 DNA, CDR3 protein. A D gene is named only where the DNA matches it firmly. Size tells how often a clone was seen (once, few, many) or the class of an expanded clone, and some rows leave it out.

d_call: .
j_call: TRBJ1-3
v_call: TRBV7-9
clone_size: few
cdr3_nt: TGTGCCAGCAGCTTAGGAGGAGCCTCTGGAAACACCATATATTTT
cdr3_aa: CASSLGGASGNTIYF

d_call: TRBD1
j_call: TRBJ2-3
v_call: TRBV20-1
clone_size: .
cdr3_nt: TGCAGTGCTAGAGACGTGACAGGGTCTAGCACAGATACGCAGTATTTT
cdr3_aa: CSARDVTGSSTDTQYF

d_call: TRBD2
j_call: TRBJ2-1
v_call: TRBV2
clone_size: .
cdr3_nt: TGTGCCAGCAGGTCCACTAGCGGGGGGGCCGTTGAGCAGTTCTTC
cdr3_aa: CASRSTSGGAVEQFF

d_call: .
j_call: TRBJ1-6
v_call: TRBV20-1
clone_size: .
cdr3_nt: TGCAGTGCTAGAGGGTCAACGGGGGAGAATTCACCCCTCCACTTT
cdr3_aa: CSARGSTGENSPLHF

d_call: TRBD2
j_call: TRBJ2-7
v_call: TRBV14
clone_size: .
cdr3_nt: TGTGCCAGCAGCCCCCCGGGAGGGACTAGCGGAAAGAGGTACTTC
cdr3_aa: CASSPPGGTSGKRYF

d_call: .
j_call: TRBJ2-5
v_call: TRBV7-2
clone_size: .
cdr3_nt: TGTGCCAGCAGCCCGATACCGGACGGAGGGACCCAGTACTTC
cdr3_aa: CASSPIPDGGTQYF

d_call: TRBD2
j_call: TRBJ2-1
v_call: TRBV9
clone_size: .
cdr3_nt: TGTGCCAGCTCCGGACTAGCGGGATTTTTGAGCAATGAGCAGTTCTTC
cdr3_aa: CASSGLAGFLSNEQFF

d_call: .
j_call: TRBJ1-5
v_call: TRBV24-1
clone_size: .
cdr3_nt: TGTGCCACCAGTGTGGGGGGGCACAATCAGCCCCAGCATTTT
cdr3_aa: CATSVGGHNQPQHF

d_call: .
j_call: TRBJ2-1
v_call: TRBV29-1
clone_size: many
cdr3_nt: TGCAGCGTTGATTCTTGGGCGTACAATGAGCAGTTCTTC
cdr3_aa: CSVDSWAYNEQFF

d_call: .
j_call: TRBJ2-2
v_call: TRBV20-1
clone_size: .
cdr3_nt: TGCAGTGCTAGACCTCGGGAAAGCCTGTTTTTT
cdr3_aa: CSARPRESLFF

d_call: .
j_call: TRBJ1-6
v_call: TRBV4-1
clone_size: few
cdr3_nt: TGCGCCAGCAGCCAAGCTACCGCGGATAATTCACCCCTCCACTTT
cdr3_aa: CASSQATADNSPLHF

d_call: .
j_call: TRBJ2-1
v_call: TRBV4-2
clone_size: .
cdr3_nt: TGTGCCAGCAGCCTACGACGAGGGGGGACCTACAATGAGCAGTTCTTC
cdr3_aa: CASSLRRGGTYNEQFF

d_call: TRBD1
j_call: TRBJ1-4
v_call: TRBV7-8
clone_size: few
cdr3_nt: TGTGCCAGCAGCAGGACAGGGGGTCATGAAAAACTGTTTTTT
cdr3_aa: CASSRTGGHEKLFF

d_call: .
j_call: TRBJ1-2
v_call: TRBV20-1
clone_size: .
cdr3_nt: TGCAGTGCTAATGGGCGGGGAATCTATGGCTACACCTTC
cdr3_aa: CSANGRGIYGYTF

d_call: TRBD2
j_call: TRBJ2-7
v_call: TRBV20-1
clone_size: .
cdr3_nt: TGCAGTGCCCATGATATGGGACTAGCGGGAGGGCGGGGGTCCTACGAGCAGTACTTC
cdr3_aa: CSAHDMGLAGGRGSYEQYF

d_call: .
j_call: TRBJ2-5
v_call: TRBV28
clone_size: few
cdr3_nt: TGTGCCAGCAGTTTGGGTCCATTACAAGAGACCCAGTACTTC
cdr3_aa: CASSLGPLQETQYF

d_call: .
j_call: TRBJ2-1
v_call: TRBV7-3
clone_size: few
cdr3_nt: TGTGCCAGCAGCCCCCGGGAGTACAATGAGCAGTTCTTC
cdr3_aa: CASSPREYNEQFF

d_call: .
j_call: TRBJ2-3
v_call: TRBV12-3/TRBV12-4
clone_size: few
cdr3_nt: TGTGCCAGCACACCCCCGGGCGGCGTCAACACAGATACGCAGTATTTT
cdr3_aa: CASTPPGGVNTDTQYF

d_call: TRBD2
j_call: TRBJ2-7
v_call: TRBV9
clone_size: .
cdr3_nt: TGTGCCAGCAGCGAAACCGGGAGCGGGGCCTACGAGCAGTACTTC
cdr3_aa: CASSETGSGAYEQYF

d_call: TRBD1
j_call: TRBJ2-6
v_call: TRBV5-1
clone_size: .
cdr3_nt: TGCGCCAGCAGCTCCCTCCTTGGGGTGACAGGGGGTAACTCTGGGGCCAACGTCCTGACTTTC
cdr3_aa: CASSSLLGVTGGNSGANVLTF

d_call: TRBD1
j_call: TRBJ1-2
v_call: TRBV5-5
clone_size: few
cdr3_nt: TGTGCCAGCAGACTTGGACAGGGCTCCGGCTATGGCTACACCTTC
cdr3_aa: CASRLGQGSGYGYTF

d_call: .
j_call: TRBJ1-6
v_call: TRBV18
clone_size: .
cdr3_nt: TGTGCCAGCTCACCCCAGGGCCCCGGCTATAATTCACCCCTCCACTTT
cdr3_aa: CASSPQGPGYNSPLHF